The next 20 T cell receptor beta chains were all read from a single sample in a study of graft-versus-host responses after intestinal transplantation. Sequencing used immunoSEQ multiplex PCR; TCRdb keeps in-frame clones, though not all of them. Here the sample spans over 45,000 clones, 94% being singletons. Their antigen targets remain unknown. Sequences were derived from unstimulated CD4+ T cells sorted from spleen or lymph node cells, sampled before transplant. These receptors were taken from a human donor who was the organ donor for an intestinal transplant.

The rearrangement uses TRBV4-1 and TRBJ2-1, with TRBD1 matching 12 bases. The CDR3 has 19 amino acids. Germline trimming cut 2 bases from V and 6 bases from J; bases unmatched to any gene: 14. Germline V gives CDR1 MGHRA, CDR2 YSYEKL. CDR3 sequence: CASSQPAGQGAEWLNEQFF. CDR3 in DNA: TGCGCCAGCAGCCAACCCGCGGGACAGGGGGCGGAATGGCTCAATGAGCAGTTCTTC.

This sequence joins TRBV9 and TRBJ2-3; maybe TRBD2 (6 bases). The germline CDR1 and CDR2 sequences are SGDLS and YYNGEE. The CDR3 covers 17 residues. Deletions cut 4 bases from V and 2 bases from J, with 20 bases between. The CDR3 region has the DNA TGTGCCAGCAGCCCTCGGGGCCAGCGGGCGCTCACAGATACGCAGTATTTT. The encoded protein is CASSPRGQRALTDTQYF.

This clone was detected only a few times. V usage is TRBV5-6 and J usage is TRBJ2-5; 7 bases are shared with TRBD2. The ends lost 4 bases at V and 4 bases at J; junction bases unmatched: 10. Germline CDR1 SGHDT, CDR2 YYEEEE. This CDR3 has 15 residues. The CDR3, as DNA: TGTGCCAGCAGCCTTTCCGGGCGGGAGACAGAGACCCAGTACTTC. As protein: CASSLSGRETETQYF.

The CDR3 bases are TGCGCCAGCAGCCAAGGGGGCTTACGCACCGGGGAGCTGTTTTTT. This sequence encodes CASSQGGLRTGELFF. The V gene is TRBV4-1, the J gene TRBJ2-2, with D possibly TRBD1 on 5 matching bases. CDR3 size: 15 residues. The V gene lost 1 base and the J gene lost 4 bases, with 10 bases spanning the gap. Per the germline V gene, CDR1 is MGHRA and CDR2 is YSYEKL.

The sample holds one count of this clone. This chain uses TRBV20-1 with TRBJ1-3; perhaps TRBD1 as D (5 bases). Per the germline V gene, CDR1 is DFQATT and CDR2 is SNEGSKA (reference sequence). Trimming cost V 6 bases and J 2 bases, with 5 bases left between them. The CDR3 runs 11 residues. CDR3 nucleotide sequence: TGCAGTGCCAGGGCTGGAAACACCATATATTTT. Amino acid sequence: CSARAGNTIYF.

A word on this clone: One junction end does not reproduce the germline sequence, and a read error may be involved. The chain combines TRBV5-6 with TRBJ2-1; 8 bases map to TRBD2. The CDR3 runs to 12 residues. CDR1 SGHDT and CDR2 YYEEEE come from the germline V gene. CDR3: CASSSGSRGAVF. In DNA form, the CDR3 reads TGTGCCAGCAGCTCGGGGTCGCGGGGGGCGGTCTTC.

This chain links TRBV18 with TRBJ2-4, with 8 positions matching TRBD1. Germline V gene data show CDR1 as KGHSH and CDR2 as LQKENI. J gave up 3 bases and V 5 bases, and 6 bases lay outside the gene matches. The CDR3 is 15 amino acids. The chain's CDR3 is CASSKTGAHKNIQYF. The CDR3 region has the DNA TGTGCCAGCTCAAAGACAGGGGCGCACAAAAACATTCAGTACTTC.

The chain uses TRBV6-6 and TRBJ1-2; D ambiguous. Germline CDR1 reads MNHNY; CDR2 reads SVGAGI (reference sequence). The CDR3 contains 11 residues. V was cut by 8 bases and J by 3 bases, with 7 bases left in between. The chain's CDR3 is CASRAYYGYTF. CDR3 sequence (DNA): TGTGCCAGCCGGGCCTACTATGGCTACACCTTC.

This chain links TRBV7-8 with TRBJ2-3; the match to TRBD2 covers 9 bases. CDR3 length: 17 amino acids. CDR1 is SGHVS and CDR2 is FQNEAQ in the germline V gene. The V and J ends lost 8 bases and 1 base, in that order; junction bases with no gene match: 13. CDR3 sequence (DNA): TGTGCCAGCCGCCTCTTGCGGGGGGGCCATGGCACAGATACGCAGTATTTT. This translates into CASRLLRGGHGTDTQYF.

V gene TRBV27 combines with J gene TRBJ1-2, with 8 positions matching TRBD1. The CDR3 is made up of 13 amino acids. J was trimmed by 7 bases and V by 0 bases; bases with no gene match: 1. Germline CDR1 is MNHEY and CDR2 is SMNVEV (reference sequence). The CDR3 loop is CASSLSRGLGYTF. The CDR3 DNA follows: TGTGCCAGCAGTTTATCCAGGGGGCTTGGCTACACCTTC.

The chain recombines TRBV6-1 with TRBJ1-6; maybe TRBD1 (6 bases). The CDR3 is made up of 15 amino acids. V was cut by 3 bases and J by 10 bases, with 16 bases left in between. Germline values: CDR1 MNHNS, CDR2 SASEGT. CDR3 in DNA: TGTGCCAGCAGTGATGTGGCAGGGGTAGGGTCACCCCTCCACTTT. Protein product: CASSDVAGVGSPLHF.

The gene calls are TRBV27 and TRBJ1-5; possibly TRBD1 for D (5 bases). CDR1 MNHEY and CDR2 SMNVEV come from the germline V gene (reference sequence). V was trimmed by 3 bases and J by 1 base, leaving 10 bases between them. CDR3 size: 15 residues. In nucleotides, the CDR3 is TGTGCCAGCAGTTTCGGGGGTCTGAGCAATCAGCCCCAGCATTTT. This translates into CASSFGGLSNQPQHF.

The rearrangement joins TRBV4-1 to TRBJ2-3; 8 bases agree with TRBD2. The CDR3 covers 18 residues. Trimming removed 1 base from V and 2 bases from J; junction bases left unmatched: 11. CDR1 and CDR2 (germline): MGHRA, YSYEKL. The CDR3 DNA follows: TGCGCCAGCAGCCAAGGAAGTCGACTAGCGCGGGACACAGATACGCAGTATTTT. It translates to CASSQGSRLARDTDTQYF.

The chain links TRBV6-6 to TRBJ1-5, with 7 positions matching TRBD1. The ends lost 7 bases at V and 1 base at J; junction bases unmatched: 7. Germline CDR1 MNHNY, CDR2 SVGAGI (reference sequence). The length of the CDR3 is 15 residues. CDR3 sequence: CASTSRGDSNQPQHF. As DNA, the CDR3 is TGTGCCAGCACCTCCAGGGGGGACAGCAATCAGCCCCAGCATTTT.

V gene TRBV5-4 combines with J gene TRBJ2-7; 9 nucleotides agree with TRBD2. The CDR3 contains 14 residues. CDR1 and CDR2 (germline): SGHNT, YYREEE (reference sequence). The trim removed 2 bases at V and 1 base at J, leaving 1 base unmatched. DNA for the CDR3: TGTGCCAGCAGCTTAGGACTAGCGTCCTACGAGCAGTACTTC. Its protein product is CASSLGLASYEQYF.

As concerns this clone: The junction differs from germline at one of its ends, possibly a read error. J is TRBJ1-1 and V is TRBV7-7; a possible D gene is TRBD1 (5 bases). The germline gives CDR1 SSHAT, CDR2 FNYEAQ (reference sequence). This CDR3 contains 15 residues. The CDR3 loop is CASRTPGRKNTEAFF. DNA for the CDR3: TGTGCTAGCAGGACCCCGGGGCGGAAGAACACTGAAGCTTTCTTT.

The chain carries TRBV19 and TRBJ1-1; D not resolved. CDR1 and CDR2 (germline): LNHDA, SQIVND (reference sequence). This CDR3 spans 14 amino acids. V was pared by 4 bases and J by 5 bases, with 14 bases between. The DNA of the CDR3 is TGTGCCAGTAGTAGGAGAGGCCGAGCGACTGAAGCTTTCTTT. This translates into CASSRRGRATEAFF.

The CDR3 DNA is TGCGCCAGCAGCAGCCCCCACGACAAAGGGGTCCCCTCTTTTATGAACACTGAAGCTTTCTTT. Protein sequence: CASSSPHDKGVPSFMNTEAFF. The rearrangement uses TRBV5-1 and TRBJ1-1; tentatively, D is TRBD1 (5 bases). The CDR3 totals 21 residues. The germline V and J ends were trimmed by 4 bases and 0 bases, with 31 bases remaining between them. Germline CDR1 SGHRS, CDR2 YFSETQ.

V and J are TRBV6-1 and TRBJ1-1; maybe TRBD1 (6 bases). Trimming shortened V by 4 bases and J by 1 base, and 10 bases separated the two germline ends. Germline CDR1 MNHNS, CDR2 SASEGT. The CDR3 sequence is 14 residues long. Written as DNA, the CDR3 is TGTGCCAGCAGTGGATGGACAGAGAACACTGAAGCTTTCTTT. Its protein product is CASSGWTENTEAFF.

CDR3: CASRGQLNQPQHF. The CDR3, as DNA: TGTGCCAGCCGGGGACAGTTAAATCAGCCCCAGCATTTT. This chain connects TRBV6-5 to TRBJ1-5, with 7 bases identical to TRBD1. V lost 8 bases, J lost 4 bases, and 5 bases stayed unmatched. Germline CDR1 is MNHEY and CDR2 is SVGAGI. This CDR3 region has 13 residues.